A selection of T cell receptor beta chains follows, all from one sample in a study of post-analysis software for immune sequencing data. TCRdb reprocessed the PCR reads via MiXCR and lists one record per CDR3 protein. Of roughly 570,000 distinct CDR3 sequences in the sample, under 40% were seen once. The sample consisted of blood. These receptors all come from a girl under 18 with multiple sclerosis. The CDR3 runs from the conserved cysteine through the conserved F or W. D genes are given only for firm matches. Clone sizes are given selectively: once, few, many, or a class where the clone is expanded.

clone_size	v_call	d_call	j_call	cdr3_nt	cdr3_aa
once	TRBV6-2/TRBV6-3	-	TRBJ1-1	TGTGCCAGAACGGCGGGGAGGGACACTGAAGCTTTCTTT	CARTAGRDTEAFF
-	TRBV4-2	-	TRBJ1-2	TGTGCCAGCAGCCGTTCGCAGGAAGGGGGGACTAACTATGGCTACACCTTC	CASSRSQEGGTNYGYTF
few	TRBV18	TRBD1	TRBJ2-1	TGTGCCAGCTCACCAGACAGGGTAAATGAGCAGTTCTTC	CASSPDRVNEQFF
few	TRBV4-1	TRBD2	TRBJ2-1	TGCGCCAGCAGCCGAGCTAGCGGGGGGGGCAATGAGCAGTTCTTC	CASSRASGGGNEQFF
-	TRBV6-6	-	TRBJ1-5	TGTGCCAGCAGTTACGCGGGTTTGGGTCTTCAGCCCCAGCATTTT	CASSYAGLGLQPQHF
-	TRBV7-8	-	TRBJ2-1	TGTGCCAGCGGACCCCAGTATTTTTACAATGAGCAGTTCTTC	CASGPQYFYNEQFF
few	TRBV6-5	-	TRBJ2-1	TGTGCCAGCAGTTACCGGGGGACGTACAATGAGCAGTTCTTC	CASSYRGTYNEQFF
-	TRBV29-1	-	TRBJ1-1	TGCAGCGCCCAACCCGGGATGAACACTGAAGCTTTCTTT	CSAQPGMNTEAFF
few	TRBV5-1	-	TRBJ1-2	TGCGCCAGCAGCCCTGAAGGGAGCGTCTATGGCTACACCTTC	CASSPEGSVYGYTF
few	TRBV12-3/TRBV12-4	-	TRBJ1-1	TGTGCCAGCAGTTTTAGGTTGAACACTGAAGCTTTCTTT	CASSFRLNTEAFF
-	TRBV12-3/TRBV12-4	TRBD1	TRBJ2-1	TGTGCCAGCACCATTGGACAGGGAATTACTAATGAGCAGTTCTTC	CASTIGQGITNEQFF
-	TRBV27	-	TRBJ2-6	TGTGCCAGCATTAGACCACGGGTAACTGGGGCCAACGTCCTGACTTTC	CASIRPRVTGANVLTF